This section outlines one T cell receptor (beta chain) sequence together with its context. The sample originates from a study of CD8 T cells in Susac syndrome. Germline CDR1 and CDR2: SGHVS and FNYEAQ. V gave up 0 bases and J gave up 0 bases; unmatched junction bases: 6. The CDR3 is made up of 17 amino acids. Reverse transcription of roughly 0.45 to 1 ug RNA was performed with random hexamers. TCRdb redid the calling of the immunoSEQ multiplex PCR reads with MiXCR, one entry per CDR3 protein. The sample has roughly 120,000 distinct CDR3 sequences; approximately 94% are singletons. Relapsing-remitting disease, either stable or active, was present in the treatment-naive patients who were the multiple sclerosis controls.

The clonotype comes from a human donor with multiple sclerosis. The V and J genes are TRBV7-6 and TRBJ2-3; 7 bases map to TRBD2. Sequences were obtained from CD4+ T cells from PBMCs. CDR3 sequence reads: CASSLAVIAGSTDTQYF. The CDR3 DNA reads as TGTGCCAGCAGCTTAGCGGTTATAGCGGGCAGCACAGATACGCAGTATTTT. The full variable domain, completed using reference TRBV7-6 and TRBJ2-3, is GAGVSQSPRYKVTKRGQDVALRCDPISGHVSLYWYRQALGQGPEFLTYFNYEAQQDKSGLPNDRFSAERPEGSISTLTIQRTEQRDSAMYRCASSLAVIAGSTDTQYFGPGTRLTVL.